This entry concerns a single T cell receptor (beta chain). The record originates from a study of T-cell reconstitution after alpha-beta-depleted transplantation in children. CDR3 length: 13 amino acids. The V and J ends lost 4 bases and 1 base respectively, with 10 bases between them. Per germline, CDR1 DFQATT and CDR2 SNEGSKA (reference sequence). Preparation of the TCRbeta library used unique molecular identifiers. TCRdb called the PCR reads again in MiXCR, with one record for every CDR3 protein. The sample comprises roughly 590,000 distinct CDR3 sequences, around 17% of which are singletons, and approximately 1% rests with the top ten.

The material sequenced was PBMCs from the stem cell graft donor, taken from the stem cell graft. The chain is built from TRBV20-1 and TRBJ1-1; D is unclear. The sequence was obtained from a human donor who donated a stem cell graft to a child with acute myeloid leukemia. The CDR3: CSATPDENTEAFF. As DNA, the CDR3 is TGCAGTGCTACCCCGGACGAGAACACTGAAGCTTTCTTT.